The clone carrying this T cell receptor beta chain was recorded many times. Germline V gene lookup returns CDR1 SGHTA and CDR2 FQGNSA. This CDR3 has 12 amino acids. V lost 5 bases to trimming and J lost 8 bases, with 13 bases between them. This sample is part of a study of T-cell memory formation after mild COVID-19. TCRdb re-derived calls from the 5' RACE reads in MiXCR, one entry per CDR3 protein. The table includes approximately 300,000 distinct CDR3 sequences, over 7% detected once. The clonotype originates from a man between 18 and 35 years old who had mild COVID-19 (a few samples of this study predate the infection). Cell type and time point are not known. V and J are TRBV7-2 and TRBJ2-7; weak D call: TRBD2 (5 bases). Sample: PBMCs or a T cell subset sorted from them (not recorded which). This CDR3 is CASSQGTGKQYF. CDR3 coding DNA: TGTGCCAGCAGCCAAGGCACGGGAAAGCAGTACTTC. The variable domain in full, completed from reference TRBV7-2 and TRBJ2-7, reads GAGVSQSPSNKVTEKGKDVELRCDPISGHTALYWYRQSLGQGLEFLIYFQGNSAPDKSGLPSDRFSAERTGGSVSTLTIQRTQQEDSAVYLCASSQGTGKQYFGPGTRLTVT.